This TCR beta chain was sequenced during a study of blood T cell repertoires in COVID-19. Authors' processing steps: Amplification of reference gene primers provided the estimated nucleated cell counts. Repertoires were generated with immunoSEQ multiplex PCR, while TCRdb's copy carries only in-frame clones and drops some. V, J and clone size were drawn from that table, and D and trimming were deduced from the DNA. The data show approximately 54,000 clones, 85% to 90% seen once. V dropped 1 base and J dropped 5; count of bases not matched to a gene: 14. Germline V CDR1 and CDR2: LGHNA, YSLEER. The CDR3 is made up of 17 amino acids.

The V and J genes are TRBV4-3 and TRBJ2-7; 7 nucleotides agree with TRBD1. The specimen was peripheral blood. This receptor was taken from a man older than 75 with active COVID-19. The CDR3 bases are TGCGCCAGCAGCCAAGCCCCTTATGGACAGGAGGCAAACGAGCAGTACTTC. This encodes CASSQAPYGQEANEQYF.